The clone carrying this T cell receptor (beta chain) was recorded only once. The source of the sample is a study of OX40 agonist ivuxolimab in advanced cancers. Sequencing was performed with immunoSEQ multiplex PCR; in TCRdb, only in-frame clones are kept and a portion is missing. The sample has 65,000 to 85,000 clones; 80% to 95% are singletons. The germline V gene has CDR1 MGHRA and CDR2 YSYEKL. The V end was cut by 1 base, the J end by 5 bases, with 12 bases between. This CDR3 region has 14 residues. The TCR comes from an adult with an advanced solid tumor such as melanoma, head and neck, liver or kidney cancer. The V call is TRBV4-1, the J call TRBJ2-7, with D maybe TRBD1 (5 bases). The sequences come from CD4+ or CD8+ T cells sorted from blood, collected in a trial of the OX40 agonist ivuxolimab. The CDR3 DNA reads TGCGCCAGCAGCCAAGTCGTGGCAGGGAACGAGCAGTACTTC. Translation: CASSQVVAGNEQYF.